Listed below are T cell receptor beta chains from one sample, sequenced in a study of PD-1 blockade in classical Hodgkin lymphoma. Sequencing was performed with immunoSEQ multiplex PCR; in TCRdb, only in-frame clones are kept and a portion is missing. The profile shows more than 7,500 clones, approximately 84% of them singletons. The sequenced sample was CD4+ T cells from blood, obtained at baseline. The receptors were sampled from a human donor with classical Hodgkin lymphoma. The CDR3 runs from the conserved cysteine through the conserved F or W. D genes are given only for firm matches. Clone sizes are given selectively: once, few, many, or a class where the clone is expanded.

CDR3 DNA	CDR3 protein	V gene	clone size	J gene	D gene
TGTGCCAGCAGTGTAGTAGAGACCCAGTACTTC	CASSVVETQYF	TRBV6-1	NA	TRBJ2-5	NA
TGTGCCAGCACCGGGGGGCTAGAGCAGTTCTTC	CASTGGLEQFF	TRBV28	once	TRBJ2-1	NA
TGTGCCAGCAGCCCTGGGGGCGTAGGATACGATACGCAGTATTTT	CASSPGGVGYDTQYF	TRBV5-4	few	TRBJ2-3	NA
TGTGCCAGCAGCTTAAGACCGAACACTGAAGCTTTCTTT	CASSLRPNTEAFF	TRBV7-2	few	TRBJ1-1	NA
TGTGCCATCTCCAAGGGACAGGACTACGAGCAGTACTTT	CAISKGQDYEQYF	TRBV10-3	NA	TRBJ2-7	TRBD1
TGCGCCAGCAGCTGGGACGGGACGGTGATCTACGAGCAGTACTTC	CASSWDGTVIYEQYF	TRBV5-1	NA	TRBJ2-7	NA
TGTGCCAGCAGCTCCAGGAGCCCCGAGCCTGGGGAGCTGTTTTTT	CASSSRSPEPGELFF	TRBV7-9	NA	TRBJ2-2	NA
TGTGCCAGCAGTTCCGACAGGCCTTACGAGCAGTACTTC	CASSSDRPYEQYF	TRBV11-2	NA	TRBJ2-7	NA
TGCGCCAGCACCCTCACAGGGGCGGATGAGCAGTTCTTC	CASTLTGADEQFF	TRBV5-1	medium-sized	TRBJ2-1	TRBD1
TGTGCCAGCTCACCACGGGACGCAAGCACAGATACGCAGTATTTT	CASSPRDASTDTQYF	TRBV18	NA	TRBJ2-3	NA
TGCAGCGTCGTACGGGACACCCAAGGCGAAGCTTTCTTT	CSVVRDTQGEAFF	TRBV29-1	medium-sized	TRBJ1-1	NA
TGTGCCAGCAGTTACCGCCTCTCGCGGGACTACGAGCAGTACTTC	CASSYRLSRDYEQYF	TRBV6-5	NA	TRBJ2-7	NA
TGTGCCAGCACTTGGACTAGCGGGACAGATACGCAGTATTTT	CASTWTSGTDTQYF	TRBV6-6	NA	TRBJ2-3	TRBD2
TGTGCCAGCAGCGTAAATTTCGGGGGAACCGGGGAGCTGTTTTTT	CASSVNFGGTGELFF	TRBV9	NA	TRBJ2-2	NA